Presented here are 25 T cell receptor beta chains from one specimen sequenced in a study of T-cell reconstitution after alpha-beta-depleted transplantation in children. It was with unique molecular identifiers that the TCRbeta library was prepared. A single record per CDR3 protein comes from TCRdb applying MiXCR to the PCR reads. The sample gives around 300,000 distinct CDR3 sequences, roughly a tenth of which show up once; less than 9% is in the top ten. The input for sequencing was PBMCs, taken before TCRalphabeta/CD19-depleted stem cell transplant. These receptors were collected from a boy under two years old with acute myeloid leukemia, due to receive a stem cell transplant.

This clonotype appeared many times. The chain links TRBV28 to TRBJ2-7, with 8 bases that match TRBD1. CDR1 and CDR2 from the germline V gene are MDHEN and SYDVKM. The length of the CDR3 is 16 residues. V gave up 6 bases and J gave up 0 bases; unmatched junction bases: 10. CDR3 in DNA: TGTGCCAGCAGCCGTTTGGACAGGGAAGACTCCTACGAGCAGTACTTC. It is translated as CASSRLDREDSYEQYF.

Remarks on this clonotype: A single base separates this from a much larger clone, so it may be a read error. The chain's CDR3 is CCARDLSGQTYEQYF. The CDR3 DNA reads TGCTGTGCTAGAGACCTTAGCGGGCAAACCTACGAGCAGTACTTC. The J gene is TRBJ2-7, the V gene TRBV20-1; the match to TRBD2 covers 7 bases. The CDR3 is made up of 15 amino acids. Germline loops: CDR1 DFQATT, CDR2 SNEGSKA (reference sequence).

In the case of this clonotype: A much larger clone differs from this one at a single base, so this may be a read error. V is TRBV28 and J is TRBJ1-4; TRBD1 matches at 7 bases. Germline CDR1 MDHEN, CDR2 SYDVKM. The CDR3 is 14 residues long. The CDR3: CASSSGTDNEKPFF. CDR3 nucleotides: TGTGCCAGCAGTTCCGGGACAGATAATGAAAAACCGTTTTTT.

This clonotype was counted between two and nine times. The rearrangement links TRBV12-3 or TRBV12-4 to TRBJ2-1; D ambiguous. Trimming shortened V by 11 bases and J by 5 bases, and 16 bases separated the two germline ends. There are 13 residues in the CDR3. CDR3 sequence (DNA): TGTGCCCTAGGAAACCGCATAGACAATGAGCAGTTCTTC. Translation gives CALGNRIDNEQFF.

This clonotype occurred many times. The V call is TRBV20-1, the J call TRBJ2-7; D is unclear. Trimming cost V 1 base and J 13 bases, with 14 bases left between them. The CDR3 runs to 11 residues. The germline V gene encodes CDR1 DFQATT and CDR2 SNEGSKA (reference sequence). The CDR3 nucleotides are TGCAGTGCTAGAGGTTCGCTGTGGCACTACTTC. Protein product: CSARGSLWHYF.

This clonotype was detected many times. The chain joins TRBV5-1 to TRBJ1-1, with 9 bases lining up with TRBD1. In germline, CDR1 is SGHRS, CDR2 YFSETQ. J lost 4 bases, V lost 0 bases, and 4 bases had no gene match. CDR3 size: 15 residues. CDR3 amino acids: CASSLEQGAGTEAFF. CDR3 bases: TGCGCCAGCAGCTTGGAACAGGGGGCAGGCACTGAAGCTTTCTTT.

The J gene is TRBJ1-1, the V gene TRBV6-2 or TRBV6-3; 9 bases are a match to TRBD1. The V gene end was trimmed by 6 bases and the J gene end by 0 bases; junction bases not matched to a gene: 8. The germline gives CDR1 MNHEY, CDR2 SVGEGT. This CDR3 contains 16 residues. This chain's CDR3 is CASRDTGGLMNTEAFF. The DNA for the CDR3 is TGTGCCAGCAGGGACACAGGGGGCCTCATGAACACTGAAGCTTTCTTT.

This clonotype was detected a few times. The V and J genes are TRBV12-3 or TRBV12-4 and TRBJ2-7; 12 nucleotides agree with TRBD1. The CDR3 spans 18 residues. V dropped 4 bases and J dropped 2; count of bases not matched to a gene: 12. CDR3 residues: CASSSGTGGLIQPYEQYF. The CDR3 DNA reads TGTGCCAGCAGTTCTGGGACAGGGGGCCTCATTCAACCCTACGAGCAGTACTTC.

This clonotype was seen at least ten times. V and J are TRBV5-1 and TRBJ2-7, with D tentatively TRBD1 (5 bases). The CDR3 extends over 15 amino acids. Trimming removed 0 bases at V and 3 bases at J, with 13 bases between. CDR1 is SGHRS, CDR2 YFSETQ, per germline. The CDR3 region is CASSLAPGHIYEQYF. The CDR3 DNA follows: TGCGCCAGCAGCTTGGCTCCCGGACATATCTACGAGCAGTACTTC. The full variable domain, with the rest looked up from reference TRBV5-1 and TRBJ2-7, is KAGVTQTPRYLIKTRGQQVTLSCSPISGHRSVSWYQQTPGQGLQFLFEYFSETQRNKGNFPGRFSGRQFSNSRSEMNVSTLELGDSALYLCASSLAPGHIYEQYFGPGTRLTVT.

At least ten counts were recorded for this clonotype. The chain is built from TRBV6-2 or TRBV6-3 and TRBJ1-3; D gene uncertain. V lost 6 bases to trimming and J lost 0 bases, with 9 bases between them. The CDR3 runs to 14 residues. The germline CDR1 and CDR2 sequences are MNHEY and SVGEGT. In DNA form, the CDR3 reads TGTGCCAGCAGAGCGACCGGCTCTGGAAACACCATATATTTT. This translates into CASRATGSGNTIYF.

This clonotype was seen ten or more times. The CDR3 protein is CASSLAPRVRCEQYF. The CDR3 DNA follows: TGTGCCAGCAGTTTAGCCCCAAGGGTGCGGTGCGAGCAGTACTTC. This chain connects TRBV27 to TRBJ2-7, with no clear D. This CDR3 spans 15 amino acids. In germline, CDR1 is MNHEY, CDR2 SMNVEV (reference sequence). V lost 2 bases, J lost 6 bases, and 17 bases lay in between.

This clonotype was found many times. The V and J genes are TRBV12-3 or TRBV12-4 and TRBJ2-5, with 11 bases aligning to TRBD1. J was trimmed by 5 bases and V by 3 bases; bases with no gene match: 5. This CDR3 region has 15 residues. CDR3: CASSFRTGGLETQYF. In nucleotides, the CDR3 is TGTGCCAGCAGTTTTCGGACAGGGGGCTTGGAGACCCAGTACTTC.

This clonotype was recorded many times. The chain employs TRBV28 and TRBJ2-4; 8 bases align to TRBD1. This CDR3 is built from 14 residues. V gave up 5 bases and J gave up 5 bases; unmatched junction bases: 5. Germline values: CDR1 MDHEN, CDR2 SYDVKM. The CDR3 coding sequence is TGTGCCAGCAGTCCCGCAGGGGGCCAAAACATTCAGTACTTC. Translated, it gives CASSPAGGQNIQYF.

The J gene is TRBJ2-3, the V gene TRBV2, with TRBD2 matching over 7 bases. V gave up 7 bases and J gave up 5 bases; unmatched junction bases: 12. In germline, CDR1 is SNHLY, CDR2 FYNNEI. The CDR3 has 15 residues. The CDR3 sequence: CASNHFAGRGDTQYF. In DNA form, the CDR3 reads TGTGCCAGCAACCACTTCGCTGGGAGGGGAGATACGCAGTATTTT.

This clonotype showed up many times. The chain carries TRBV7-2 and TRBJ2-5; D is possibly TRBD1 or TRBD2 (5 bases each). This CDR3 has 12 residues. CDR1 and CDR2 (germline): SGHTA, FQGNSA. Trimming cost V 8 bases and J 3 bases, with 10 bases left between them. This CDR3 is CASGTFKETQYF. The CDR3 DNA is TGTGCCAGCGGGACGTTCAAAGAGACCCAGTACTTC.

This clonotype was observed at least ten times. J is TRBJ2-4 and V is TRBV4-3, with 10 bases matching TRBD2. The CDR3 is made up of 20 amino acids. Germline CDR1 reads LGHNA; CDR2 reads YSLEER. Trimming cost V 0 bases and J 0 bases; bases outside gene matches: 11. In DNA, the CDR3 is TGCGCCAGCAGCCAAGATGTATGGTCTACTAGCGGGGTAGCCAAAAACATTCAGTACTTC. Residues: CASSQDVWSTSGVAKNIQYF.

Ten or more counts support this clonotype. The chain combines TRBV20-1 with TRBJ2-2; D may be TRBD1 or TRBD2 (6 bases each). This CDR3 has 13 amino acids. Between the trimmed V and J ends, which lost 5 bases and 1 base, there was a span of 8 bases. The germline V gene encodes CDR1 DFQATT and CDR2 SNEGSKA (reference sequence). In DNA, the CDR3 is TGCAGTGCTGGGGGGCGGAACACCGGGGAGCTGTTTTTT. This gives the protein CSAGGRNTGELFF.

The table lists this clonotype with many counts. The rearrangement links TRBV5-1 to TRBJ2-3; TRBD1 matches 9 bases. Germline V lookup: CDR1 SGHRS, CDR2 YFSETQ. V shed 4 bases, J shed 2 bases, and the junction held 8 bases outside the gene matches. There are 16 residues in the CDR3. CDR3: CASSIQGAGATDTQYF. The CDR3 region has the DNA TGCGCCAGCAGCATACAGGGGGCTGGGGCCACAGATACGCAGTATTTT.

This clonotype was recorded at least ten times. V and J are TRBV5-1 and TRBJ2-7; D is possibly TRBD1 or TRBD2 (5 bases each). Germline loops: CDR1 SGHRS, CDR2 YFSETQ. Trimming took 1 base from V and 2 from J, leaving 19 bases between them. The CDR3 runs to 17 residues. Here the CDR3 DNA reads TGCGCCAGCAGCTTGTATCGAGGGGCAGGGTCCCCCTACGAGCAGTACTTC. Protein: CASSLYRGAGSPYEQYF.

This chain links TRBV29-1 with TRBJ2-3, with 11 bases lining up with TRBD2. CDR1 and CDR2 from the germline V gene are SQVTM and ANQGSEA. This CDR3 has 17 amino acids. J lost 2 bases, V lost 7 bases, and 14 bases had no gene match. The CDR3 nucleotides read TGCAGCGGGGATAGACTAGCGGGGAACCTACACACAGATACGCAGTATTTT. Protein product: CSGDRLAGNLHTDTQYF.

This clonotype was seen at least ten times. CDR3 sequence reads: CATRTGIRTDTQYF. The CDR3 DNA sequence: TGTGCCACCCGAACAGGGATACGGACAGATACGCAGTATTTT. The chain couples TRBV12-3 or TRBV12-4 to TRBJ2-3, with a possible D match to TRBD1 (6 bases). Trimming removed 10 bases from V and 3 bases from J, with 17 bases in between. CDR3 length: 14 residues.

This clonotype appeared many times. V gene TRBV4-1 combines with J gene TRBJ2-6, with D maybe TRBD2 (5 bases). The CDR3 has 18 amino acids. The V end lost 1 base, the J end lost 0 bases, and 13 bases lay between the germline ends. CDR1 MGHRA and CDR2 YSYEKL come from the germline V gene. The CDR3 loop reads CASSQAGSWSSGANVLTF. Here the CDR3 DNA reads TGCGCCAGCAGCCAAGCGGGAAGTTGGAGCTCTGGGGCCAACGTCCTGACTTTC.

This clonotype was recorded at least ten times. CDR3 region: CASSFIRDTFQETQYF. The CDR3 bases are TGTGCCAGCAGTTTCATCCGGGACACCTTCCAAGAGACCCAGTACTTC. The V gene is TRBV28, the J gene TRBJ2-5, with D tentatively TRBD1 (6 bases). V lost 3 bases to trimming and J lost 1 base, with 15 bases between them. This CDR3 spans 16 amino acids. Germline values: CDR1 MDHEN, CDR2 SYDVKM.

In its sample, this clonotype was seen many times. The chain combines TRBV29-1 with TRBJ1-1; TRBD1 matches at 8 bases. The V gene end was trimmed by 4 bases and the J gene end by 12 bases; junction bases not matched to a gene: 10. From germline, CDR1 is SQVTM and CDR2 ANQGSEA. This CDR3 region has 12 residues. CDR3 protein: CSVGAGGAPSFF. The DNA of the CDR3 is TGCAGCGTTGGTGCAGGGGGCGCCCCGTCTTTCTTT.

At least ten counts were recorded for this clonotype. The V call is TRBV5-1, the J call TRBJ2-3, with D possibly matching TRBD1 (5 bases). CDR3 length: 14 residues. Per the germline V gene, CDR1 is SGHRS and CDR2 is YFSETQ. Trimming stripped 7 bases from V and 2 bases from J, with 14 bases between. The CDR3 DNA follows: TGCGCCAGCTCACGACAGAAGCTCACAGATACGCAGTATTTT. This codes for CASSRQKLTDTQYF.